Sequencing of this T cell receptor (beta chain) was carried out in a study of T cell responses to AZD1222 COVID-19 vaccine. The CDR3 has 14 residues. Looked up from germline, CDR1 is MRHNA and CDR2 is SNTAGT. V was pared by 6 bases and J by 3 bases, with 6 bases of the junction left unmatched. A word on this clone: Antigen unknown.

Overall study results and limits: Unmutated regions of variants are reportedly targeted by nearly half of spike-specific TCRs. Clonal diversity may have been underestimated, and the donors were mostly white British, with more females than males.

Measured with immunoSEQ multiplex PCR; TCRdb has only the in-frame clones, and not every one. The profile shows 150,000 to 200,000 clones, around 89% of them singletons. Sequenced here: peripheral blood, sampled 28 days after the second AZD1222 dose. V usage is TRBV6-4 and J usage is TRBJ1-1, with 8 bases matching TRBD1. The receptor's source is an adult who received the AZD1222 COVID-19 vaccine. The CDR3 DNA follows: TGTGCCAGCAGAGAATACAGGGGGTACACTGAAGCTTTCTTT. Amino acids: CASREYRGYTEAFF.